This TCR beta chain was profiled in a study of blood T cells in healthy people across ages. At the level of the study: Per two T cells, about one barcoded beta molecule was captured through template switching.

A second PCR, run for 7 to 11 cycles, used a sample-barcoded 5' primer plus a J-beta primer mix. Each CDR3 protein gets one entry after TCRdb re-called the 5' RACE reads with MiXCR. This repertoire shows around 1,700,000 distinct CDR3 sequences, roughly 28% found once; its top ten account for 7.7%. This clonotype was seen a few times. The CDR3 length is 12 residues. The ends were cut back, 2 bases at V and 8 bases at J, with 10 bases in the middle. CDR1 and CDR2 from the germline V gene are MDHEN and SYDVKM. The V call is TRBV28, the J call TRBJ2-7; D not resolved. The TCR originated in a woman aged 25 to 39 in good health. Specimen: blood. CDR3 amino acids: CASSLGSVQQYF. CDR3 bases: TGTGCCAGCAGTTTAGGCTCGGTGCAGCAGTACTTC.